Shown below are 8 T cell receptor beta chains from a single sample sequenced in a study of beta chain features in type 1 diabetes. Study-level results: TCRB CDR3s from Type 1 diabetes patients were moderately but significantly shorter in all four CD4+ subsets.

These receptors are not linked to any known antigen. The sequenced template was cDNA made from the entire isolated RNA. Generated by immunoSEQ multiplex PCR, the TCRdb table keeps only in-frame clones and is missing some. The sample includes over 650,000 clones, about 14% seen only once; the top ten take approximately 0.042%. Sample: naive CD4+ T cells from blood. The receptor set was obtained from a man aged 18 to 29 with type 1 diabetes.

This clone was detected a few times. V and J are TRBV25-1 and TRBJ2-5, with 11 bases that match TRBD2. CDR1 MGHDK and CDR2 SYGVNS come from the germline V gene. CDR3 length: 16 amino acids. Losses at the gene ends were 2 bases for V and 5 bases for J; bases not matched to a gene: 7. This chain's CDR3 is CASSEGLAGGWETQYF. DNA for the CDR3: TGTGCCAGCAGTGAAGGTCTAGCGGGGGGTTGGGAGACCCAGTACTTC.

V and J are TRBV2 and TRBJ1-5; D remains unclear. Trimming removed 4 bases at V and 7 bases at J, with 14 bases between. The length of the CDR3 is 14 residues. From germline, CDR1 is SNHLY and CDR2 FYNNEI. The CDR3 bases are TGTGCCAGCAGTGGAGGGTCCCACTCCCAGCCCCAGCATTTT. It translates to CASSGGSHSQPQHF.

This clone came up a few times. The CDR3 loop reads CASSRSTDTQYF. In nucleotides, the CDR3 is TGTGCCAGCTCACGCTCCACAGATACGCAGTATTTT. J is TRBJ2-3 and V is TRBV18, with unresolved D. The ends were cut back, 4 bases at V and 2 bases at J, with 4 bases in the middle. This CDR3 has 12 amino acids. CDR1 is KGHSH and CDR2 is LQKENI in the germline V gene.

The V and J genes are TRBV28 and TRBJ2-1, with TRBD2 identical over 7 bases. Germline V gene data show CDR1 as MDHEN and CDR2 as SYDVKM. This CDR3 contains 15 residues. CDR3 in DNA: TGTGCGCTAACCTCAGGGAGGGGAGCACACAATGAGCAGTTCTTC. Encoded protein: CALTSGRGAHNEQFF. Filled out from reference TRBV28 and TRBJ2-1, the complete variable domain reads DVKVTQSSRYLVKRTGEKVFLECVQDMDHENMFWYRQDPGLGLRLIYFSYDVKMKEKGDIPEGYSVSREKKERFSLILESASTNQTSMYLCALTSGRGAHNEQFFGPGTRLTVL.

Here the CDR3 reads CASSPQGNYEKLFF. DNA of the CDR3: TGTGCCAGCTCACCGCAAGGGAACTACGAAAAACTGTTTTTT. The genes are TRBV18 and TRBJ1-4; no firm D call. From germline, CDR1 is KGHSH and CDR2 LQKENI. The CDR3 has 14 amino acids. V was clipped by 3 bases and J by 8 bases, with 13 bases between them.

Only a few counts were recorded for this clone. The J gene is TRBJ2-7, the V gene TRBV5-4, with D perhaps TRBD2 (5 bases). The CDR3 has 13 residues. Between the trimmed V and J ends, which lost 3 bases and 2 bases, there was a span of 9 bases. Germline-derived CDR1 and CDR2 are SGHNT and YYREEE (reference sequence). CDR3: CASSSTGTYEQYF. The CDR3 DNA reads as TGTGCCAGCAGCTCGACGGGAACCTACGAGCAGTACTTC.

This chain uses TRBV29-1 with TRBJ2-5, with D possibly matching TRBD1 (6 bases). Trimming removed 5 bases from V and 4 bases from J, with 11 bases in between. Germline CDR1 and CDR2: SQVTM and ANQGSEA. The CDR3 is made up of 12 amino acids. The DNA for the CDR3 is TGCAGCGTTCAGGGGTCCGGAGAGACCCAGTACTTC. Translated, it gives CSVQGSGETQYF.

The count of this clone is one. The rearrangement joins TRBV7-3 to TRBJ2-3; 7 nucleotides align to TRBD2. Germline V CDR1 and CDR2: SGHTA, FQGTGA. The CDR3 has 16 residues. V gave up 4 bases and J gave up 6 bases; unmatched junction bases: 13. The chain's CDR3 is CASSWFTGGRMDTQYF. CDR3 sequence (DNA): TGTGCCAGCAGCTGGTTCACGGGGGGAAGGATGGATACGCAGTATTTT.